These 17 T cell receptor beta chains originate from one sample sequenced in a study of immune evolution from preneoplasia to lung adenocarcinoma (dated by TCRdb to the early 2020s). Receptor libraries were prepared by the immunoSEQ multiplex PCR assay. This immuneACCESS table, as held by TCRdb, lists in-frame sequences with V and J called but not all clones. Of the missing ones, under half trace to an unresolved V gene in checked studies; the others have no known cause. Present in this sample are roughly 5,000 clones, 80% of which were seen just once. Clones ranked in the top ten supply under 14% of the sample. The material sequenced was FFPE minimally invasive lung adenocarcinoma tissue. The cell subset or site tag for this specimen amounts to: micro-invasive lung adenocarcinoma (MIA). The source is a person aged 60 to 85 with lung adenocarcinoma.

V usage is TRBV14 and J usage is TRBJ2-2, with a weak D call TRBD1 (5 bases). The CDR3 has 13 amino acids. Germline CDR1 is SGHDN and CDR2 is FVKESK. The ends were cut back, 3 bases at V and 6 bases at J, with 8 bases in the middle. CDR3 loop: CASSHPGPGELFF. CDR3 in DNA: TGTGCCAGCAGCCACCCAGGGCCCGGGGAGCTGTTTTTT.

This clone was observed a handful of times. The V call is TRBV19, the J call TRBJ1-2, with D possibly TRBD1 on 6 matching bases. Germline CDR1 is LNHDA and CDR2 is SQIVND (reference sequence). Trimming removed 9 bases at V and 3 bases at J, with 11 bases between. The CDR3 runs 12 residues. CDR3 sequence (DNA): TGTGCCAGCGGCAGGGGAGACTATGGCTACACCTTC. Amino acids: CASGRGDYGYTF. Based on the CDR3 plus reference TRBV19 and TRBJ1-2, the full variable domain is DGGITQSPKYLFRKEGQNVTLSCEQNLNHDAMYWYRQDPGQGLRLIYYSQIVNDFQKGDIAEGYSVSREKKESFPLTVTSAQKNPTAFYLCASGRGDYGYTFGSGTRLTVV.

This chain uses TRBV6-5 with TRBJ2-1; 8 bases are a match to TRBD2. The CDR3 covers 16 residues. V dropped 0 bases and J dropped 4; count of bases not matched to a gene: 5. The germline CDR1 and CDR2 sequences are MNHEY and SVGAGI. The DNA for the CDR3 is TGTGCCAGCAGTTACTCAAGGGTAGCGGGATACAATGAGCAGTTCTTC. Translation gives CASSYSRVAGYNEQFF.

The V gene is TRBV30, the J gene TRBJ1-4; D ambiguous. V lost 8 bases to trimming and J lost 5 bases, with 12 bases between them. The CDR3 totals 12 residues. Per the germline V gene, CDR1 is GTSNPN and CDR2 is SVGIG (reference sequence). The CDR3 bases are TGTGCCCAGAGATCGATAAATGAAAAACTGTTTTTT. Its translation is CAQRSINEKLFF.

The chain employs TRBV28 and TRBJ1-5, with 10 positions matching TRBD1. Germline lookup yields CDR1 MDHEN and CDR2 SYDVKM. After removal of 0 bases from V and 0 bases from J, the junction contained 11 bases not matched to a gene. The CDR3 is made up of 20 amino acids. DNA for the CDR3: TGTGCCAGCAGTTTATGGGGGCGGGGGACAGGGGTCTTTAGCAATCAGCCCCAGCATTTT. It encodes CASSLWGRGTGVFSNQPQHF. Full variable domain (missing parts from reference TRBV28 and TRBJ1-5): DVKVTQSSRYLVKRTGEKVFLECVQDMDHENMFWYRQDPGLGLRLIYFSYDVKMKEKGDIPEGYSVSREKKERFSLILESASTNQTSMYLCASSLWGRGTGVFSNQPQHFGDGTRLSIL.

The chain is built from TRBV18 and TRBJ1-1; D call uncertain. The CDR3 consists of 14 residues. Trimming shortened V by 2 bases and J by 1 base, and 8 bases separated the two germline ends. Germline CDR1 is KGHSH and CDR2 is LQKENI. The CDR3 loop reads CASSPGRGNTEAFF. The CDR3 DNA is TGTGCCAGCTCACCAGGGCGGGGGAACACTGAAGCTTTCTTT.

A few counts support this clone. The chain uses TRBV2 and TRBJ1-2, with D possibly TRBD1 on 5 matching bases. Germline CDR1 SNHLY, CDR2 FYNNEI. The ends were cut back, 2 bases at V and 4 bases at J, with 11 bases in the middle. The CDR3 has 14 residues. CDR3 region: CASSEIGASYGYTF. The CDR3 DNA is TGTGCCAGCAGTGAAATCGGGGCTAGCTATGGCTACACCTTC. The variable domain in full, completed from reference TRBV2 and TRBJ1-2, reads EPEVTQTPSHQVTQMGQEVILRCVPISNHLYFYWYRQILGQKVEFLVSFYNNEISEKSEIFDDQFSVERPDGSNFTLKIRSTKLEDSAMYFCASSEIGASYGYTFGSGTRLTVV.

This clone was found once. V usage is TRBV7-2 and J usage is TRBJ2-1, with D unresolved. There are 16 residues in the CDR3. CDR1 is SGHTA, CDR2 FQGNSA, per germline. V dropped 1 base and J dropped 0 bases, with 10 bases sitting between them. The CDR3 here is CASSLGGASSYNEQFF. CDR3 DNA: TGTGCCAGCAGCTTAGGAGGAGCCAGCTCCTACAATGAGCAGTTCTTC.

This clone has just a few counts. The CDR3 coding sequence is TGTGCCAGCAGCCCTCGGACAGACTACAATGAGCAGTTCTTC. This translates into CASSPRTDYNEQFF. The chain employs TRBV9 and TRBJ2-1, with D possibly matching TRBD1 (6 bases). The length of the CDR3 is 14 residues. CDR1 and CDR2 (germline): SGDLS, YYNGEE. Trimming stripped 4 bases from V and 3 bases from J, with 11 bases between.

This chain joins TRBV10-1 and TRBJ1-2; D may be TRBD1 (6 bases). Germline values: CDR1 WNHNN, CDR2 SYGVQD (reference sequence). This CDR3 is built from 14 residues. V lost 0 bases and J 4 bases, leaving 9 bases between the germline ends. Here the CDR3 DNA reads TGCGCCAGCAGTGAGTCAGGACAGACCTATGGCTACACCTTC. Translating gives CASSESGQTYGYTF.

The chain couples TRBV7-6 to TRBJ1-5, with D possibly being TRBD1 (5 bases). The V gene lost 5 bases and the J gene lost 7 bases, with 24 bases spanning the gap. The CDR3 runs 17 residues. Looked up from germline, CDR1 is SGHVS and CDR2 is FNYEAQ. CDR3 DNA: TGTGCCAGCAGCCCCCTCTCCACAGGTGTCCTTCCCCAGCCCCAGCATTTT. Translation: CASSPLSTGVLPQPQHF.

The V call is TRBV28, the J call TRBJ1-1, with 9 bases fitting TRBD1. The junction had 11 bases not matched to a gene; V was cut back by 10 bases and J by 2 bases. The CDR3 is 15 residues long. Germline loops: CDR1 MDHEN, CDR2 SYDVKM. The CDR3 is CATLGQGFGNTEAFF. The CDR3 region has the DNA TGTGCCACCCTGGGACAGGGATTCGGAAACACTGAAGCTTTCTTT.

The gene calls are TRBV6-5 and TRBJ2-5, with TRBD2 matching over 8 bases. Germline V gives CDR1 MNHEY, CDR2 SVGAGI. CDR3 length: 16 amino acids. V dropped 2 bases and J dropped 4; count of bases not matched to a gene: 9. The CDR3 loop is CASSYGIAGWRETQYF. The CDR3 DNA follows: TGTGCCAGCAGTTACGGAATAGCGGGATGGCGAGAGACCCAGTACTTC.

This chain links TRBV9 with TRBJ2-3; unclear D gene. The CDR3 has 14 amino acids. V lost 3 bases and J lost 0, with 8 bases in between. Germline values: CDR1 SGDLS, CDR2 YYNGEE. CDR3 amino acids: CASSDESSTDTQYF. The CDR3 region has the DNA TGTGCCAGCAGCGACGAATCTAGCACAGATACGCAGTATTTT.

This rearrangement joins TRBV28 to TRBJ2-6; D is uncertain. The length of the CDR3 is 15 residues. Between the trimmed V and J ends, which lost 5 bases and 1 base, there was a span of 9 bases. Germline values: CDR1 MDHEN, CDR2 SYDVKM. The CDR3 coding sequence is TGTGCCAGCAGTCCTGACATTTCTGGGGCCAACGTCCTGACTTTC. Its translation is CASSPDISGANVLTF.

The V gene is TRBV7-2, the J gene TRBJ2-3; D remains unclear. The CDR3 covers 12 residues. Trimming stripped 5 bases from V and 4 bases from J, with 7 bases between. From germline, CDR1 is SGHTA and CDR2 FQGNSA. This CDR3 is CASSRASDTQYF. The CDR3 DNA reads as TGTGCCAGCAGCCGGGCGTCAGATACGCAGTATTTT.

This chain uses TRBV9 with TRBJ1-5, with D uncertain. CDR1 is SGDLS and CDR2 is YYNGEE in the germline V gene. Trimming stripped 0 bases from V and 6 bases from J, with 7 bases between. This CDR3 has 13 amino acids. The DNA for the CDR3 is TGTGCCAGCAGCGTAGAGGAGGGTCAGCCCCAGCATTTT. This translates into CASSVEEGQPQHF. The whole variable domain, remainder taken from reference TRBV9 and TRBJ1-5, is DSGVTQTPKHLITATGQRVTLRCSPRSGDLSVYWYQQSLDQGLQFLIQYYNGEERAKGNILERFSAQQFPDLHSELNLSSLELGDSALYFCASSVEEGQPQHFGDGTRLSIL.